These T cell receptor beta chains were read from a single sample in a study of T-cell reconstitution after alpha-beta-depleted transplantation in children. TCRdb re-called the PCR reads with MiXCR, one entry per CDR3 protein. This sample carries hundreds of thousands of distinct CDR3 sequences, less than 35% of them seen once, and the ten largest clones take about 2.3%. This specimen was PBMCs from the stem cell graft donor, taken from the stem cell graft. Receptors were obtained from a human donor who donated a stem cell graft to a child with aplastic anemia. Both conserved end residues are part of each CDR3. D genes are given only for firm matches. Size tells how often a clone was seen (once, few, many) or the class of an expanded clone, and some rows leave it out.

clone size,D gene,V gene,J gene,CDR3 protein,CDR3 DNA
-,TRBD2,TRBV6-1,TRBJ2-3,CASSQPTSGSPDTQYF,TGTGCCAGCAGTCAACCTACTAGCGGGAGCCCAGATACGCAGTATTTT
few,-,TRBV20-1,TRBJ2-7,CSARGFASSYEQYF,TGCAGTGCTAGAGGCTTTGCCAGTTCCTACGAGCAGTACTTC
-,TRBD2,TRBV19,TRBJ2-1,CASSNTMVRSGREGEQFF,TGTGCCAGTAGTAACACGATGGTACGTAGCGGGAGAGAGGGTGAGCAGTTCTTC
few,-,TRBV7-2,TRBJ2-3,CASSFLGGGTDTQYF,TGTGCCAGCAGCTTTCTAGGGGGTGGCACAGATACGCAGTATTTT
-,TRBD2,TRBV2,TRBJ2-2,CASNGGDSNTGELFF,TGTGCCAGCAATGGGGGGGACTCGAACACCGGGGAGCTGTTTTTT
few,-,TRBV7-2,TRBJ2-4,CASSLKTPGKNIQYF,TGTGCCAGCAGCTTAAAGACGCCGGGGAAGAACATTCAGTACTTC
few,TRBD2,TRBV7-2,TRBJ2-2,CASSLFSASGRASGELFF,TGTGCCAGCAGCTTATTTTCGGCTAGCGGGAGGGCCTCCGGGGAGCTGTTTTTT
few,-,TRBV5-1,TRBJ2-2,CASSSGVVNTGELFF,TGCGCCAGCAGCTCCGGGGTGGTGAACACCGGGGAGCTGTTTTTT
few,-,TRBV28,TRBJ2-3,CATNPRRADTQYF,TGTGCCACAAACCCCAGGAGGGCAGATACGCAGTATTTT
few,-,TRBV6-5,TRBJ2-1,CASSYRTSYNEQFF,TGTGCCAGCAGTTACAGGACCTCCTACAATGAGCAGTTCTTC
-,-,TRBV20-1,TRBJ1-5,CSARDLGPGGTNQPHHF,TGCAGTGCTAGAGATTTAGGGCCCGGGGGGACCAATCAGCCCCATCATTTT
-,-,TRBV7-2,TRBJ2-3,CASSLKPTGADTQYF,TGTGCCAGCAGCTTAAAACCTACGGGGGCAGATACGCAGTATTTT
-,-,TRBV4-2,TRBJ2-1,CASSNRAPYNEQFF,TGTGCCAGCAGCAACCGGGCCCCGTACAATGAGCAGTTCTTC
-,-,TRBV9,TRBJ2-7,CASSVASDSEQYF,TGTGCCAGCAGCGTAGCTAGCGATTCCGAGCAGTACTTC
-,-,TRBV20-1,TRBJ2-7,CSAVSSSYEQYF,TGCAGTGCCGTATCGAGCTCCTACGAGCAGTACTTC
-,TRBD1,TRBV6-1,TRBJ1-4,CATKTGFTNEKLFF,TGTGCCACCAAGACAGGGTTCACTAATGAAAAACTGTTTTTT
-,-,TRBV4-3,TRBJ2-5,CASSQVGAGHQETQYF,TGCGCCAGCAGCCAAGTTGGAGCGGGCCACCAAGAGACCCAGTACTTC